A single sample is the source of the 16 T cell receptor beta chains below, sequenced in a study of T cells in Graves' hyperthyroidism and ophthalmopathy (dated by TCRdb to the late 2010s). The library was built by means of multiplex PCR. The instrument given in TCRdb is Illumina HiSeq 2000. The TCR beta CDR3 regions were amplified from RNA transcripts. The first round of RT-PCR for the TCR CDR3 was performed with the HTBI primer set and the Qiagen OneStep RT-PCR kit. TCRdb trimmed public reads at Q25 via fastp, called clones via MiXCR and kept in-frame beta chains. Every entry covers one CDR3 protein and lists the most common genes and DNA from its rows. This sample has about 700,000 distinct CDR3 sequences in its table, and 45% of those were observed once. The ten largest make up approximately 7.2% of the sample. The sample comprised peripheral blood or thyroid tissue (not recorded which). These TCRs come from an adult man with Graves' disease, either hyperthyroidism or ophthalmopathy (not recorded which).

In its sample, this clonotype was seen a few times. The CDR3 loop reads CSATPPGGDGNQPQHF. As DNA, the CDR3 is TGCAGTGCTACGCCCCCGGGGGGTGACGGCAATCAGCCCCAGCATTTT. The chain carries TRBV20-1 and TRBJ1-5, with D tentatively TRBD1 (5 bases). Germline values: CDR1 DFQATT, CDR2 SNEGSKA (reference sequence). This CDR3 region has 16 residues. The V and J ends lost 4 bases and 2 bases respectively, with 18 bases between them.

Regarding this clonotype: This may be a read error, as it is one base from a much larger clone. The chain employs TRBV7-9 and TRBJ1-1, with a weak D call TRBD1 (6 bases). This CDR3 has 14 amino acids. The germline V and J ends were trimmed by 5 bases and 4 bases, with 14 bases remaining between them. Germline V lookup: CDR1 SEHNR, CDR2 FQNEAQ (reference sequence). The CDR3 sequence: CASSQPGHRTEAFF. DNA for the CDR3: TGTGCCAGCAGCCAACCGGGACACCGCACTGAAGCTTTCTTT. The whole variable domain, remainder taken from reference TRBV7-9 and TRBJ1-1, is DTGVSQNPRHKITKRGQNVTFRCDPISEHNRLYWYRQTLGQGPEFLTYFQNEAQLEKSRLLSDRFSAERPKGSFSTLEIQRTEQGDSAMYLCASSQPGHRTEAFFGQGTRLTVV.

The gene calls are TRBV20-1 and TRBJ2-7; tentatively, D is TRBD1 (6 bases). The CDR3 runs 16 residues. V dropped 5 bases and J dropped 2 bases, with 22 bases sitting between them. Germline assignment: CDR1 DFQATT and CDR2 SNEGSKA (reference sequence). CDR3 loop: CSAQGTGFATTYEQYF. CDR3 bases: TGCAGTGCTCAGGGGACGGGCTTCGCGACGACCTACGAGCAGTACTTC.

The chain couples TRBV9 to TRBJ2-2, with D possibly being TRBD1 (6 bases). The germline gives CDR1 SGDLS, CDR2 YYNGEE. The V and J ends lost 0 bases and 4 bases respectively, with 10 bases between them. CDR3 length equals 15 residues. CDR3 protein: CASSVGGRGTGELFF. CDR3 nucleotides: TGTGCCAGCAGCGTAGGGGGCAGGGGCACCGGGGAGCTGTTTTTT.

The chain joins TRBV10-3 to TRBJ1-6, with TRBD1 identical over 7 bases. V dropped 6 bases and J dropped 8; count of bases not matched to a gene: 10. The CDR3 runs 15 residues. Germline CDR1 and CDR2: ENHRY and SYGVKD. The CDR3 loop reads CAIRPDREEDSPLHF. DNA for the CDR3: TGTGCCATCAGACCAGACAGGGAAGAGGATTCACCCCTCCACTTT.

The chain recombines TRBV7-9 with TRBJ1-1, with a tentative D call TRBD1 (5 bases). Deletions cut 5 bases from V and 3 bases from J, with 10 bases between. The CDR3 is 13 amino acids. Germline V gene sequence: CDR1 SEHNR, CDR2 FQNEAQ (reference sequence). CDR3 nucleotides: TGTGCCAGCAGCCAAGACAGACACACTGAAGCTTTCTTT. Translating it yields CASSQDRHTEAFF.

This clonotype was found a few times. The chain has TRBV7-9 and TRBJ2-7, with D perhaps TRBD2 (6 bases). This CDR3 comprises 15 residues. Trimming stripped 2 bases from V and 0 bases from J, with 11 bases between. The V gene's germline CDR1 is SEHNR and CDR2 FQNEAQ (reference sequence). In nucleotides, the CDR3 is TGTGCCAGCAGCTTAAGTGCGGGAAGCTCCTACGAGCAGTACTTC. Translation gives CASSLSAGSSYEQYF.

About this clonotype itself: In this CDR3 the conserved last residue, phenylalanine or tryptophan, is missing, so a read error is likely. The DNA is omitted, as the CDR3 cannot be located on it reliably, and the CDR3 follows TCRdb's listing. V and J are TRBV10-3 and TRBJ2-7; the table assigns TRBD1, which was not confirmed against the DNA. Germline V gene lookup returns CDR1 ENHRY and CDR2 SYGVKD. The CDR3 contains 8 residues when both ends are counted. CDR3 loop: CAISAPDR.

This clonotype appeared a single time. CDR3 nucleotides: TGTGCCAGCAGTTCGTGGGCGATGAACACTGAAGCTTTCTTT. As protein: CASSSWAMNTEAFF. V usage is TRBV6-2 or TRBV6-3 and J usage is TRBJ1-1; D unclear. Germline V CDR1 and CDR2: MNHEY, SVGEGT. The CDR3 consists of 14 residues. V lost 4 bases and J lost 0, with 9 bases in between.

This clonotype has ten or more counts. The CDR3 is CASSSSAGLSEQYF. CDR3 bases: TGTGCCAGCAGCTCCAGCGCGGGCCTGTCCGAGCAGTACTTC. The chain links TRBV7-9 to TRBJ2-7; D perhaps matches TRBD2 (5 bases). The CDR3 has 14 residues. Germline CDR1 and CDR2: SEHNR and FQNEAQ (reference sequence). Trimming shortened V by 4 bases and J by 6 bases, and 16 bases separated the two germline ends.

The rearrangement joins TRBV29-1 to TRBJ2-7; 10 nucleotides agree with TRBD1. Unmatched junction bases numbered 4, after V lost 4 bases and J lost 7 bases. The CDR3 sequence is 12 residues long. The germline CDR1 and CDR2 sequences are SQVTM and ANQGSEA. CDR3 sequence: CSVVWDRGEQYF. CDR3 nucleotides: TGCAGCGTTGTGTGGGACAGGGGAGAGCAGTACTTC.

The sample holds many counts of this clonotype. Germline and junction disagree at one end, which may indicate a read error. The chain employs TRBV10-3 and TRBJ1-6; a possible D gene is TRBD1 (6 bases). The germline V gene encodes CDR1 ENHRY and CDR2 SYGVKD. This CDR3 comprises 15 residues. CDR3: CASSYLLDRRSPLHF. As DNA, the CDR3 is TGTGCCAGCAGTTATCTCCTCGACAGGCGGTCACCCCTCCACTTT.

The chain has TRBV6-1 and TRBJ1-4; weak D call: TRBD1 (5 bases). V was trimmed by 5 bases and J by 5 bases, leaving 15 bases between them. The CDR3 is 15 amino acids. The germline V gene encodes CDR1 MNHNS and CDR2 SASEGT. Written as DNA, the CDR3 is TGTGCCAGCAGTCCTCGGGGGTCATCGAATGAAAAACTGTTTTTT. Its translation: CASSPRGSSNEKLFF.

This clonotype was seen more than once but under ten times. The J gene is TRBJ1-1, the V gene TRBV6-1; a weak D match, TRBD1 (5 bases). V was pared by 5 bases and J by 0 bases, with 13 bases between. There are 15 residues in the CDR3. From germline, CDR1 is MNHNS and CDR2 SASEGT. The CDR3 DNA follows: TGTGCCAGCAGTCCCCCGGGACGGATGAACACTGAAGCTTTCTTT. Protein sequence: CASSPPGRMNTEAFF.

CDR3: CASSTGQGMGQPQHF. CDR3 nucleotide sequence: TGTGCCAGCAGCACCGGACAGGGGATGGGGCAGCCCCAGCATTTT. The chain combines TRBV7-8 with TRBJ1-5, with 9 bases that match TRBD1. Germline CDR1 reads SGHVS; CDR2 reads FQNEAQ. With 5 bases clipped from V and 7 bases from J, the junction kept 9 bases outside the gene matches. The CDR3 runs 15 residues.

In this sample, this clonotype turned up a few times. The chain is built from TRBV6-4 and TRBJ1-2; 7 bases line up with TRBD1. The CDR3 is 13 residues long. Looked up from germline, CDR1 is MRHNA and CDR2 is SNTAGT. Trimming cost V 5 bases and J 8 bases; bases outside gene matches: 8. The CDR3 DNA reads as TGTGCCAGCAGTCGGGACAGCGGTTTCGGCTACACCTTC. Translation gives CASSRDSGFGYTF.